The next 10 T cell receptor beta chains were all read from a single sample in a study of identical twins. TCRdb redid the calling of the 5' RACE reads with MiXCR, one entry per CDR3 protein. The sample has more than 600,000 distinct CDR3 sequences, 18% seen once. These sequences were also reported in another study, on T cells expressing NK-cell markers.

The sequenced material came from PBMCs. Receptors originate from a woman younger than 35 in good health.

The rearrangement uses TRBV7-9 and TRBJ2-7; TRBD1 aligns across 7 bases. The ends lost 3 bases at V and 2 bases at J; junction bases unmatched: 7. CDR1 SEHNR and CDR2 FQNEAQ come from the germline V gene (reference sequence). This CDR3 region has 15 residues. The CDR3 DNA is TGTGCCAGCAGCTTTCATCGGGACAGAACCTACGAGCAGTACTTC. As protein: CASSFHRDRTYEQYF. The complete variable domain, with remaining parts taken from reference TRBV7-9 and TRBJ2-7, reads DTGVSQNPRHKITKRGQNVTFRCDPISEHNRLYWYRQTLGQGPEFLTYFQNEAQLEKSRLLSDRFSAERPKGSFSTLEIQRTEQGDSAMYLCASSFHRDRTYEQYFGPGTRLTVT.

The CDR3 sequence is CATAAGRYGDTGELFF. The CDR3, as DNA: TGTGCCACTGCCGCCGGGAGATACGGCGACACCGGGGAGCTGTTTTTT. V is TRBV6-4 and J is TRBJ2-2; tentative D call: TRBD2 (6 bases). Germline V gene data show CDR1 as MRHNA and CDR2 as SNTAGT. The CDR3 has 16 residues. V was trimmed by 10 bases and J by 3 bases, leaving 21 bases between them.

This clonotype was detected only a few times. The rearrangement links TRBV5-1 to TRBJ2-1; a weak D match, TRBD2 (6 bases). Trimming took 2 bases from V and 0 from J, leaving 15 bases between them. The CDR3 has 17 residues. Germline assignment: CDR1 SGHRS and CDR2 YFSETQ. The CDR3 here is CASSFMASVGSYNEQFF. The CDR3, as DNA: TGCGCCAGCAGCTTCATGGCTAGCGTAGGCTCCTACAATGAGCAGTTCTTC.

This clonotype showed up many times. CDR3 region: CASSLGPRGEQFF. CDR3 nucleotides: TGTGCCAGCAGTCTGGGACCTAGGGGTGAGCAGTTCTTC. The V gene is TRBV7-2, the J gene TRBJ2-1; D is possibly TRBD1 or TRBD2 (5 bases each). The CDR3 sequence is 13 residues long. V lost 6 bases and J 9 bases, leaving 15 bases between the germline ends. Germline-derived CDR1 and CDR2 are SGHTA and FQGNSA. Full variable domain (outside the CDR3, taken from reference TRBV7-2 and TRBJ2-1): GAGVSQSPSNKVTEKGKDVELRCDPISGHTALYWYRQSLGQGLEFLIYFQGNSAPDKSGLPSDRFSAERTGGSVSTLTIQRTQQEDSAVYLCASSLGPRGEQFFGPGTRLTVL.

The genes are TRBV5-1 and TRBJ2-7; weak D call: TRBD2 (5 bases). V dropped 4 bases and J dropped 4 bases, with 15 bases sitting between them. The CDR3 spans 14 residues. Looked up from germline, CDR1 is SGHRS and CDR2 is YFSETQ. The CDR3 spells CASSLPLEGYEQYF. The CDR3 DNA follows: TGCGCCAGCAGCCTTCCCCTCGAGGGTTACGAGCAGTACTTC.

This clonotype has only a few counts. The chain employs TRBV5-1 and TRBJ1-1; 9 nucleotides match TRBD1. The CDR3 spans 17 residues. After removal of 0 bases from V and 3 bases from J, the junction contained 9 bases not matched to a gene. Germline lookup yields CDR1 SGHRS and CDR2 YFSETQ. The CDR3 DNA is TGCGCCAGCAGCTTGGATTGGGACAGGGTTCTATACACTGAAGCTTTCTTT. Amino acid sequence: CASSLDWDRVLYTEAFF.

The V gene is TRBV6-2 or TRBV6-3, the J gene TRBJ2-7, with no clear D. The V end was cut by 4 bases, the J end by 8 bases, with 12 bases between. The CDR3 contains 12 residues. CDR1 and CDR2 from the germline V gene are MNHEY and SVGEGT. CDR3 protein: CASSSISRQQYF. CDR3 sequence (DNA): TGTGCCAGCAGTTCCATAAGTCGGCAGCAGTACTTC.

This clonotype was seen more than once but under ten times. The chain links TRBV5-1 to TRBJ2-3; D is uncertain. The V gene's germline CDR1 is SGHRS and CDR2 YFSETQ. Trimming left V 5 bases short and J 3 bases short, with 16 bases between. The CDR3 loop spans 15 amino acids. The CDR3 nucleotides read TGCGCCAGCAGTACAGACGGGCCGGATACAGATACGCAGTATTTT. Translated, it gives CASSTDGPDTDTQYF.

There are a few counts of this clonotype. The chain employs TRBV15 and TRBJ1-5; the D gene is possibly TRBD1 (6 bases). The V gene lost 0 bases and the J gene lost 3 bases, with 9 bases spanning the gap. CDR3 length: 15 amino acids. Germline V lookup: CDR1 LNHNV, CDR2 YYDKDF (reference sequence). In nucleotides, the CDR3 is TGTGCCACCAGCAGAGATAAGGGGGTCAATCAGCCCCAGCATTTT. It translates to CATSRDKGVNQPQHF.

The genes are TRBV11-3 and TRBJ2-3; 9 nucleotides agree with TRBD1. Per the germline V gene, CDR1 is SGHNT and CDR2 is YENEEA. The CDR3 length is 16 residues. J lost 3 bases, V lost 1 base, and 5 bases had no gene match. The DNA of the CDR3 is TGTGCCAGCAGCTTAGGACCCGGGACAGGGACAGATACGCAGTATTTT. As protein: CASSLGPGTGTDTQYF.